This TCR beta chain was sequenced for a study of T cell changes during pregnancy in multiple sclerosis. J gave up 3 bases and V 10 bases, and 16 bases lay outside the gene matches. The germline V gene has CDR1 ENHRY and CDR2 SYGVKD. This CDR3 region has 16 residues. Produced via immunoSEQ multiplex PCR; TCRdb's table is partial and in-frame only. The table has approximately 40,000 clones, over 80% seen once. The source of this sequence is a female donor with multiple sclerosis, enrolled in a pregnancy study. Source material: peripheral blood. The chain couples TRBV10-3 to TRBJ1-1, with TRBD1 matching over 8 bases. As DNA, the CDR3 is TGTGCCACAAACCCAGGCCAGGGGGCTGGGGACACTGAAGCTTTCTTT. Its protein is CATNPGQGAGDTEAFF.